Listed below are T cell receptor beta chains from one sample, sequenced in a study of blood T cell repertoires in COVID-19. The data were produced by immunoSEQ multiplex PCR, yet TCRdb's version contains in-frame clones alone and is incomplete. The sample gives around 110,000 clones, 80% of which show up once; 16% is in the top ten. What was sequenced was peripheral blood. Receptor source: a man aged 60-69 years with active or convalescent COVID-19. Each CDR3 is given with its conserved first and last residue. The D gene is left open where the match is weak.

D gene,V gene,J gene,CDR3 DNA,CDR3 protein
-,TRBV14,TRBJ2-3,TGTGCCAGCACCCTAGGGGTAGCTGTCACAGATACGCAGTATTTT,CASTLGVAVTDTQYF
TRBD1,TRBV25-1,TRBJ1-1,TGTGCCAGCAGTGAACCGGGACAGGGGGCGAGGGGGACTGAAGCTTTCTTT,CASSEPGQGARGTEAFF
-,TRBV9,TRBJ1-1,TGTGCCAGCAGCGGGAGAGCGGCAGGAGGGACTGAAGCTTTCTTT,CASSGRAAGGTEAFF
-,TRBV5-1,TRBJ2-1,TGCGCCAGCAGCTTGGTGGCAGGGGTGGAGAATGAGCAGTTCTTC,CASSLVAGVENEQFF
-,TRBV5-1,TRBJ1-1,TGCGCCAGCAGTCCCCTGGGAGTCAGGGGTGGGATCATGAACACTGAAGCTTTCTTT,CASSPLGVRGGIMNTEAFF
-,TRBV6-5,TRBJ1-2,TGTGCCAGCAGTTACCCCAGGGGCGGAGAATATGGCTACACCTTC,CASSYPRGGEYGYTF
TRBD1,TRBV4-2,TRBJ1-2,TGTGCCAGCAGCCAAGTGCAGGGGGCTCTAGACTATGGCTACACCTTC,CASSQVQGALDYGYTF
-,TRBV10-3,TRBJ2-2,TGTGCCCACCGGAGTGATACCGGGGAGCTGTTTTTT,CAHRSDTGELFF
TRBD2,TRBV7-2,TRBJ2-5,TGTGCCAGCAGCTACCCATTGACTAGCGGGAGGGAGACCCAGTACTTC,CASSYPLTSGRETQYF
TRBD2,TRBV28,TRBJ2-3,TGTGCCAGCTATGAGCGGGACCGCACAGATACGCAGTATTTT,CASYERDRTDTQYF
-,TRBV5-6,TRBJ1-5,TGTGCCAGCAGCTTGACAGCCGATCAGCCCCAGCATTTT,CASSLTADQPQHF
TRBD1,TRBV3-1/TRBV3-2,TRBJ2-7,TGTGCCAGCAGCCAAGTCAGGGGGTCCTACGAGCAGTACTTC,CASSQVRGSYEQYF